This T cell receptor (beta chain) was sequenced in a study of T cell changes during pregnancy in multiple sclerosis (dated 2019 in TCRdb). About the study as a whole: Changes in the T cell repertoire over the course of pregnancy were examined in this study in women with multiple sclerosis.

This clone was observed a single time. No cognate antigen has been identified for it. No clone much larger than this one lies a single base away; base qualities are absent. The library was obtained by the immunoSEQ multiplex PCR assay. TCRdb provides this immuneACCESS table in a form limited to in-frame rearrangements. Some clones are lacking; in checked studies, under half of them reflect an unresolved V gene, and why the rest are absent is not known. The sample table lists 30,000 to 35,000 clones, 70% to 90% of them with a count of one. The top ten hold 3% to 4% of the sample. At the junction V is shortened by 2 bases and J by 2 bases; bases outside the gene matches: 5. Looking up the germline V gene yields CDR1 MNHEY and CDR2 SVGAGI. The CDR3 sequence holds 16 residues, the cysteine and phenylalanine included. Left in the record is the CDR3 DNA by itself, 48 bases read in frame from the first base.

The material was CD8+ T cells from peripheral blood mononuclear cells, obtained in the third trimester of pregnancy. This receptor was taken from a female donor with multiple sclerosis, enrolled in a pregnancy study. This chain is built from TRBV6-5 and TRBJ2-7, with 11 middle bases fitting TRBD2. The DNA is TGTGCCAGCAGTTACGGAAGTAGCGGGGGGGCCTACGAGCAGTACTTC. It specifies CASSYGSSGGAYEQYF.